What follows is one T cell receptor beta chain and its context. No cognate antigen has been identified for it. The record has no base qualities; no much larger clone is one base away. CDR3 length: 16 amino acids, cysteine to phenylalanine. Just the 48-base CDR3 DNA is kept, in frame starting at base 1. CDR1 and CDR2 (ENHRY, SYGVKD) derive from the germline V gene. Trimming removed 7 bases from V and 0 bases from J; the gene matches leave 6 bases unexplained. The record originates from a study of T-cell reconstitution after alpha-beta-depleted transplantation in children (dated by TCRdb to 2016 to 2018). Some background on the complete study: T-cell immune reconstitution after TCRalphabeta/CD19-depleted allogeneic hematopoietic cell transplantation in children was quantitatively tracked in the study by means of TCR repertoire profiling.

The library was built by means of PCR. Instrument used: Illumina HiSeq 2500. TCR library preparation used molecular barcoding, with unique molecular identifiers applied to normalize quantification of the TCRbeta repertoire. TCRdb reran the public reads through fastp at Q25 and MiXCR, keeping productive beta chains. CDR3 protein duplicates are merged, each entry listing the most common genes and DNA. In this sample the table shows some 260,000 distinct CDR3 sequences, roughly a quarter of which occur a single time. The top ten clones comprise about 5% of the sample. The sample's treatment or condition label is to be understood as: allogeneic hematopoietic cell transplantation with graft depleted of TCRalphabeta T cells and CD19 B cells. The children who served as transplant recipients had been given grafts of TCRalphabeta/CD19-depleted allogeneic hematopoietic cells. Paper-wide results and their limitations: The frequencies of hyperexpanded clones fell over the following months, and after one year, T-cell counts and TCRbeta diversity were mostly attributed to newly produced T cells. The apparently early recovery of alphabetaT-cell counts about two months after transplant reportedly depended on only several hundred rapidly expanded clones that came from non-depleted graft cells. The high TCRbeta diversity at day 60 in some patients was ascribed to recipient T cells and intrathymic progenitors that had survived conditioning.

The receptor's source is a female patient aged 2 to 10 who had a stem cell transplant for congenital amegakaryocytic thrombocytopenia, so the T cells may come from the graft donor. Material: PBMCs, mostly from graft donor cells, obtained 360 days after TCRalphabeta/CD19-depleted stem cell transplant. The chain is assembled from TRBV10-3 and TRBJ1-3; TRBD1 aligns with 10 central bases. The CDR3 sequence is CAIKRTGGFSGNTIYF. The bases are TGTGCCATCAAACGGACAGGGGGATTCTCTGGAAACACCATATATTTT.